The present TCR beta chain was sequenced within a study of shared clonotypes between healthy human individuals. Generated by immunoSEQ multiplex PCR, the TCRdb table keeps only in-frame clones and is missing some. The table has over 2 million clones, about 95% seen once; the top ten hold more than 0.95%. CD8 cells regarded as naive lacked CD45RO, were positively chosen for CCR7, and omitted terminally differentiated effector memory CD45RA+ cells. The study drew all its donors from Caucasian adults living in Nashville, Tennessee. Germline V gives CDR1 MGHRA, CDR2 YSYEKL. The CDR3 is 17 residues long. With 1 base removed from V and 6 bases from J, the gap between germline ends came to 19 bases.

Sequenced input: naive CD8+ T cells sorted from blood. The chain combines TRBV4-1 with TRBJ1-5; D perhaps matches TRBD1 (6 bases). This TCR came from a young man in good health. The CDR3, as DNA: TGCGCCAGCAGCCAAGTATTAGAAGGGGGGATCAGTCAGCCCCAGCATTTT. It encodes CASSQVLEGGISQPQHF.